This entry is about one T cell receptor (beta chain). Its antigen is unidentified. A junction boundary mismatches the germline segment, possibly from a read error. The CDR3 sequence is 15 residues long. Germline V gene sequence: CDR1 MNHEY, CDR2 SVGAGI. Scientists recovered RNA and DNA together from roughly 20-30 mg of unsorted bulk tissue. A constant-region primer primed TCR beta cDNA synthesis from 500 to 550 ng of total RNA. Three-round nested multiplex PCR performed with slightly modified ARM-PCR produced the TCR beta libraries. Researchers ran the first two PCR rounds for roughly 11 cycles each with TRBV1-TRBV30 forward primers and a C-beta reverse primer. TCRdb passed the multiplex PCR reads through MiXCR, listing each CDR3 protein once. The sample lists 40,000 or so distinct CDR3 sequences; roughly 80% were seen once. The sample comes from a study of tumor-infiltrating lymphocytes in primary liver carcinoma.

Findings of the study overall: Whereas tumor region pairs overlapped more, tumor-adjacent and tumor-blood pairs overlapped less.

The sequencing input was tumor-adjacent normal liver tissue. The receptor was isolated from a man aged 35 to 55 with primary liver carcinoma and hepatitis B virus infection. The rearrangement uses TRBV6-5 and TRBJ1-1; possible D gene TRBD1, 5 bases. CDR3 in DNA: TGTGCCAGCAGTTACCAGCTGGGGCCGTACACTGAAGCTTTCTTC. Translating it yields CASSYQLGPYTEAFF.